This T cell receptor (beta chain) was recorded in a study of T cell responses to AZD1222 COVID-19 vaccine (dated by TCRdb to about 2021). Background for the entire study: TCR sequencing covered over 230 trial participants: 200 to 220 given two doses of AZD1222 and 26 given two doses of MenACWY control vaccine. Trial participants were enrolled into age subgroups of 18-55, 56-69 and 70-plus years, which contained about 160, 30 and 59 TCR-sequenced participants, respectively. Study-wide findings and limitations: A significant rise in spike-specific TCR breadth and depth was observed after two AZD1222 doses relative to day 0 and relative to MenACWY recipients. Participants were mostly white British, with more females than males. The authors suggested clonal diversity may have been underestimated. The vaccine-associated CD4 TCRs covered the entire spike protein, and the dominant responses fell in regions 160-218 and 743-854. Reportedly, close to half of the unique spike-specific TCRs recognized epitopes lying outside the regions that are mutated in the B.1.351 and B.1.1.7 variants. Because no day 14 peak-response samples were available, repertoires were characterized only after the peak T cell response. Conclusions about previously exposed vaccinees are limited, since just a handful of AZD1222 recipients were seropositive for SARS-CoV-2 at baseline. In the small 56-69-year group, the increase in depth fell short of significance, most likely because of low power.

Per the publication, the time point label means: about 28 days (+/-7) after the second vaccine dose. AZD1222 recipients with second doses at about 4 weeks or about 12 weeks were pooled, because spike-specific TCR depth and breadth did not differ between schedules. Vaccinee samples were obtained from the UK trials COV001 and COV002, which included a single-blind randomized controlled phase 2/3 trial of AZD1222 (ChAdOx1 nCoV-19) in healthy adults. For TCRbeta chain sequencing, PBMC samples were collected from trial participants at day 0 and at day 28 after the second dose. V is pared back by 0 bases and J by 1 base, with 6 bases lying between the germline termini. Sequences SQVTM (CDR1) and ANQGSEA (CDR2) are obtained from the germline V gene. The CDR3 holds 13 amino acids from the cysteine to the phenylalanine. Of all the DNA, just the CDR3 is kept, 39 bases in frame from base 1. The CDR3 regions of human TCRbeta chains were analyzed by immunosequencing. The authors' analysis ran thus. Repertoire TCRs were matched against a reference library of SARS-CoV-2-specific TCRs generated with the MIRA antigen-specificity platform. Breadth meant the fraction of unique TCRs that were SARS-CoV-2-associated, whereas depth meant the fraction of total T cells that were SARS-CoV-2-associated. Using the MIRA data, each spike-specific TCR was mapped to the spike region that the TCR reacts to and placed in a CD4 or CD8 class. Log10-transformed breadth and depth values were compared by one-way ANOVA with Sidak's multiple comparisons tests. TCRdb's version of the immuneACCESS table is confined to in-frame rearrangements and falls short of the full clone set. An unresolved V gene accounts for under half of the shortfall where checked; the remainder is of unknown origin. V, J and clone size derive from that table, while D and trimming were established from the DNA sequence. The sample table holds nearly 200,000 clones, of which approximately 94% were seen once. The ten largest clonotypes hold 0.95% to 1.1% of the sample.

On this clone: This receptor's antigen is unknown. No base quality information exists; no much larger clone differs at one position.

The V and J genes are TRBV29-1 and TRBJ2-5; a confident D gene designation cannot be given. The clonotype comes from an adult who received the AZD1222 COVID-19 vaccine. The sequenced sample was peripheral blood, obtained 28 days after the second AZD1222 dose. At the DNA level, the sequence is TGCAGCGTTGAAGAAAGACTCCAAGAGACCCAGTACTTC. It codes for CSVEERLQETQYF.